The source of this TCR beta chain is a study of blood T cell repertoires in COVID-19. About the research overall: The origin of the acute and convalescent COVID-19 samples was the United States, Italy and Spain. The cDNA or gDNA used as material had been derived from T cells, B-cell-depleted T cells, or PBMCs.

Those enrolled in Seattle joined during active infection and were followed longitudinally afterward. TCRdb's table, derived via immunoSEQ multiplex PCR, lists solely in-frame clones and lacks some. Among about 170,000 clones listed, 85% were seen once. The V and J ends lost 5 bases and 1 base respectively, with 5 bases between them. This CDR3 is 11 amino acids long. Germline values: CDR1 DFQATT, CDR2 SNEGSKA (reference sequence). Remarks on this clone: Other DNA variants within this sample encode the same CDR3.

The chain joins TRBV20-1 to TRBJ1-1, with no clear D. Sequencing was carried out using peripheral blood. This receptor was obtained from an elderly woman with COVID-19, enrolled during active disease. CDR3 in DNA: TGCAGTGCTGGCTCGAACACTGAAGCTTTCTTT. Protein sequence: CSAGSNTEAFF.